The source of this T cell receptor beta chain is a study of T cell responses to AZD1222 COVID-19 vaccine. The study's findings and limits: Sampled repertoires all dated from after the peak T cell response. Just a handful of people given AZD1222 tested seropositive at baseline. Rises in breadth and depth of Spike-specific TCRs came after two AZD1222 doses.

Second doses that came at about 4 or about 12 weeks were put together. The data were produced by immunoSEQ multiplex PCR, yet TCRdb's version contains in-frame clones alone and is incomplete. The sample includes approximately 120,000 clones, approximately 91% of them seen just once. Turning to this clone: Its antigen is unknown.

Germline trimming cut 6 bases from V and 8 bases from J; bases unmatched to any gene: 10. The CDR3 sequence is 15 residues long. The germline V gene encodes CDR1 KGHSH and CDR2 LQKENI. This sequence was found in an adult who received the AZD1222 COVID-19 vaccine. The chain recombines TRBV18 with TRBJ2-1, with 10 positions matching TRBD2. Sequencing used peripheral blood, obtained 28 days after the second AZD1222 dose. The CDR3 coding sequence is TGTGCCAGCTCGCTTGGCAGCGGGGGGGCGTATGAGCAGTTCTTC. It codes for CASSLGSGGAYEQFF. The full variable domain, rest sourced from reference TRBV18 and TRBJ2-1, is NAGVMQNPRHLVRRRGQEARLRCSPMKGHSHVYWYRQLPEEGLKFMVYLQKENIIDESGMPKERFSAEFPKEGPSILRIQQVVRGDSAAYFCASSLGSGGAYEQFFGPGTRLTVL.